This TCR beta chain was recovered during a study of blood T cell repertoires in COVID-19. Study-level background: COVID-19 samples, acute and convalescent, were from the United States, Italy and Spain.

In the source study's methods: Amplification of reference gene primers provided the estimated nucleated cell counts. Only in-frame clones appear in the TCRdb table, and some are missing; sequencing was by immunoSEQ multiplex PCR. The V and J calls and clone size were taken over from that table, and D and trimming were inferred from the DNA. Here the sample spans around 210,000 clones, roughly 85% being singletons. CDR1 KGHDR and CDR2 SFDVKD come from the germline V gene. The CDR3 spans 14 residues. Trimming cost V 4 bases and J 0 bases, with 8 bases left between them. During active infection, Seattle patients enrolled and were then monitored through disease.

V and J are TRBV24-1 and TRBJ1-2; no reliable D call. What was sequenced was peripheral blood. The TCR sequence derives from a man aged 45-65 years with COVID-19, enrolled during active disease. CDR3 nucleotide sequence: TGTGCCACCAGTGAGCCGACTTCTAACTATGGCTACACCTTC. It is translated as CATSEPTSNYGYTF.